Listed below are T cell receptor beta chains from one sample, sequenced in a study of blood T cell repertoires in COVID-19. Profiled with immunoSEQ multiplex PCR; TCRdb holds only in-frame clones, not every one. Among fewer than 250,000 clones listed, 83% were seen once. The sequencing input was PBMCs or T cells enriched from blood (not recorded which). These receptors were obtained from a woman between 40 and 50 years old who had been exposed to COVID-19. Both conserved end residues are part of each CDR3. Fields, in order: clone size, V gene, J gene, D gene, CDR3 protein, CDR3 DNA. The D gene is left open where the match is weak. A row's size may be missing; if present it is once, few, many or a size class.

NA	TRBV5-4	TRBJ2-3	TRBD2	CASSLALAGSTDTQYF	TGTGCCAGCAGCTTGGCTCTAGCGGGGAGCACAGATACGCAGTATTTT
once	TRBV28	TRBJ2-2	NA	CASSPRVRGANTGELFF	TGTGCCAGCAGTCCCCGGGTCAGGGGGGCGAACACCGGGGAGCTGTTTTTT
NA	TRBV7-9	TRBJ1-5	TRBD1	CASSLGGTGVRQPQHF	TGTGCCAGCAGCTTAGGAGGGACAGGGGTCCGTCAGCCCCAGCATTTT
NA	TRBV5-1	TRBJ2-7	TRBD1	CASSADRGSSYEQYF	TGCGCCAGCAGCGCGGACAGGGGGAGCTCCTACGAGCAGTACTTC
NA	TRBV7-3	TRBJ2-3	TRBD1	CATSDRARNTDTQYF	TGTGCCACGTCCGACAGGGCCCGTAACACAGATACGCAGTATTTT
NA	TRBV5-1	TRBJ2-5	TRBD2	CASSLAMLAGGQETQYF	TGCGCCAGCAGCTTGGCCATGCTAGCGGGGGGCCAAGAGACCCAGTACTTC
NA	TRBV29-1	TRBJ2-3	TRBD1	CSGGPTGQGTDTQYF	TGCAGCGGCGGACCGACGGGACAGGGCACAGATACGCAGTATTTT
NA	TRBV7-3	TRBJ1-2	TRBD1	CASSGRDRGLSSDGYTF	TGTGCCAGCAGCGGCCGGGACAGGGGGCTTTCGAGTGATGGCTACACCTTC
NA	TRBV6-5	TRBJ1-1	NA	CASSYSGSLPEAFF	TGTGCCAGCAGTTACTCGGGCAGCCTTCCCGAAGCTTTCTTT
NA	TRBV27	TRBJ1-2	TRBD1	CASSLGPGQGDYGYTF	TGTGCCAGCAGTCTCGGCCCGGGACAGGGGGACTATGGCTACACCTTC
NA	TRBV6-2/TRBV6-3	TRBJ1-5	TRBD1	CASSLRGMSNQPQHF	TGTGCCAGCAGTCTCAGGGGGATGAGCAATCAGCCCCAGCATTTT
NA	TRBV5-4	TRBJ2-5	NA	CASSMGTRETQYF	TGTGCCAGCAGTATGGGGACTCGGGAGACCCAGTACTTC
few	TRBV4-1	TRBJ2-3	TRBD1	CASSRGTTGLSTDTQYF	TGCGCCAGCAGCCGCGGTACGACAGGGCTCAGCACAGATACGCAGTATTTT
once	TRBV12-3/TRBV12-4	TRBJ2-6	NA	CASGRSGANVLTF	TGTGCCAGTGGCCGATCTGGGGCCAACGTCCTGACTTTC
NA	TRBV14	TRBJ1-2	NA	CASSQDRFGRSNYGYTF	TGTGCCAGCAGCCAAGATAGGTTTGGCAGGTCCAACTATGGCTACACCTTC